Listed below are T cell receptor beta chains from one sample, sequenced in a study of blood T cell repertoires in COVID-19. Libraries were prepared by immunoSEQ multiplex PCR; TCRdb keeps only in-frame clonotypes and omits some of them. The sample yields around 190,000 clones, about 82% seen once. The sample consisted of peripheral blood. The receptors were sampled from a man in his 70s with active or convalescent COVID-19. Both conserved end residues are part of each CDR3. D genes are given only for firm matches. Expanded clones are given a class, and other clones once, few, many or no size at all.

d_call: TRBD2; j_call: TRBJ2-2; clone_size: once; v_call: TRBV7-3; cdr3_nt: TGTGCCAGCAGCCCTCCTAGCGGGAGTTCCACCGGGGAGCTGTTTTTT; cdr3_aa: CASSPPSGSSTGELFF
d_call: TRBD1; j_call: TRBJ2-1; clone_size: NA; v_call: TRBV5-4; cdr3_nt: TGTGCCAGCAGCTACGGACAGGGGGCCTACAATGAGCAGTTCTTC; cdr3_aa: CASSYGQGAYNEQFF
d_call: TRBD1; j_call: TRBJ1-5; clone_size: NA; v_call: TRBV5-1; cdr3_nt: TGCGCCAGCAGCCTCCGACAGGGTGGGCAGCCCCAGCATTTT; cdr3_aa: CASSLRQGGQPQHF
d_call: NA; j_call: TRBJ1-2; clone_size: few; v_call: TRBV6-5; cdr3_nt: TGTGCCAGCGGGGGGGCGTTGGGCTACACCTTC; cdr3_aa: CASGGALGYTF
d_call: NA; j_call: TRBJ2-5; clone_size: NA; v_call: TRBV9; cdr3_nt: TGTGCCAGCAGCGTAGGTCGGAGCGGGGAGACCCAGTACTTC; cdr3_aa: CASSVGRSGETQYF
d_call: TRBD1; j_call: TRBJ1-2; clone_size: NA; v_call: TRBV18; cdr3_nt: TGTGCCAGCTCACCGCCGTTTGGACAGGGGAATCTTGGCTACACCTTC; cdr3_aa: CASSPPFGQGNLGYTF
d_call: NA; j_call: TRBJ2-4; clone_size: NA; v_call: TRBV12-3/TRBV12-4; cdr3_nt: TGTGCCAGCAGCCAAGAGGTAGCGTCGATTCAGTACTTC; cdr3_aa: CASSQEVASIQYF
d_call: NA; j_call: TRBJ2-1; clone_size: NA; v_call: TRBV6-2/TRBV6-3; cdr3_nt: TGTGCCAGCAGCCTCGGCAGGGTCGGAAGCTCCTACAATGAGCAGTTCTTC; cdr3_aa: CASSLGRVGSSYNEQFF
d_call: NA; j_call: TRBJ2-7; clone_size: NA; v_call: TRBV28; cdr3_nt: TGTGCCAGCAGTAAAACAGGGCACGAGCAGTACTTC; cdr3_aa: CASSKTGHEQYF
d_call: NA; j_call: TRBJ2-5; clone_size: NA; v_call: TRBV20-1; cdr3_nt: TGCAGTGCTCGTGACATGCAAGAGACCCAGTACTTC; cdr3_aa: CSARDMQETQYF
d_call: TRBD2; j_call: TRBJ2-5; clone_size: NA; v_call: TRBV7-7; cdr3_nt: TGTGCTAGCAGCCCCGGGGCTAGCGGGCCCTTGTGGGAGACCCAGTACTTC; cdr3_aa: CASSPGASGPLWETQYF
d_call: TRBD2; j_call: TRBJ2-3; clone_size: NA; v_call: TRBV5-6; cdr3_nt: TGTGCCAGCAGCGTGCGGGAGGTTGGAGATACGCAGTATTTT; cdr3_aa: CASSVREVGDTQYF
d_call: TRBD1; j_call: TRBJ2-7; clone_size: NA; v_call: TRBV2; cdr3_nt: TGTGCCAGCAGCACGGGACAGGGGAGCGAGCAGTACTTC; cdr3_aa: CASSTGQGSEQYF
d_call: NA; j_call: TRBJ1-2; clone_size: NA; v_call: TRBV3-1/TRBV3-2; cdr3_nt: TGTGCCAGCAGCGGGGGGGAGGGAGGCTATGGCTACACCTTC; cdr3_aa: CASSGGEGGYGYTF
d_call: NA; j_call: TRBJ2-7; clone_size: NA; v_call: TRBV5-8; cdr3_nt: TGTGCCAGCAGCTTGGCTTACGAGCAGTACTTC; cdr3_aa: CASSLAYEQYF
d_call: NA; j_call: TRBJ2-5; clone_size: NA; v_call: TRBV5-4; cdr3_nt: TGTGCCAGCAGTGTCGGCCACGCGGTTATTGAGACCCAGTACTTC; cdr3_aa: CASSVGHAVIETQYF
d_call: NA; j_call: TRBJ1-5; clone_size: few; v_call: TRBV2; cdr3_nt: TGTGCCAGCAGCGAGGCTAATCAGCCCCAGCATTTT; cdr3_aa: CASSEANQPQHF
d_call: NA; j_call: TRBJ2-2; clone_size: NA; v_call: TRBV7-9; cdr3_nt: TGTGCCAGCAGCTTCTCCGGGACTCCGGGCCCCGGGGAGCTGTTTTTT; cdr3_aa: CASSFSGTPGPGELFF
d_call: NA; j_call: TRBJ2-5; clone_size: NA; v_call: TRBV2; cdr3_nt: TGTGCCAGCAGTTTCTACAGGGAGGGGGAGACCCAGTACTTC; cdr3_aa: CASSFYREGETQYF
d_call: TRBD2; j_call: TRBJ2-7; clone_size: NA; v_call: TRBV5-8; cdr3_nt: TGTGCCAGCAGCGGGGTTGGCGTAGCGGGGGGCCTCTCCTACGAGCAGTACTTC; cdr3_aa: CASSGVGVAGGLSYEQYF
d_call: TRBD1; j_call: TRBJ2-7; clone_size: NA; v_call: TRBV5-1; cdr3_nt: TGCGCCAGCAGCTCTCAACAGGGGGCCTCCTACGAGCAGTACTTC; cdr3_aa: CASSSQQGASYEQYF
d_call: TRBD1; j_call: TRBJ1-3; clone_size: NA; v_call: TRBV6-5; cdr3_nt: TGTGCCAGCAGAACAACCGGGACAGCAGGAAACACCATATATTTT; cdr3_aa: CASRTTGTAGNTIYF